The 2 T cell receptor beta chains below all came from one sample that was sequenced in a study of blood T cell repertoires in COVID-19. Only in-frame clones appear in the TCRdb table, and some are missing; sequencing was by immunoSEQ multiplex PCR. This table has 150,000 to 250,000 clones, about four fifths appearing once. Sequenced material: PBMCs or T cells enriched from blood (not recorded which). These receptor sequences come from a man between 40 and 49 years old who had recovered from COVID-19.

The rearrangement joins TRBV7-9 to TRBJ1-1; TRBD1 might be the D (6 bases). The V gene's germline CDR1 is SEHNR and CDR2 FQNEAQ (reference sequence). The germline V and J ends were trimmed by 1 base and 4 bases, with 13 bases remaining between them. The CDR3 covers 15 residues. In nucleotides, the CDR3 is TGTGCCAGCAGCTTAGAGGCAGGGGCAGGCACTGAAGCTTTCTTT. Its protein is CASSLEAGAGTEAFF. Using reference TRBV7-9 and TRBJ1-1 for the parts outside the CDR3, the full variable domain is DTGVSQNPRHKITKRGQNVTFRCDPISEHNRLYWYRQTLGQGPEFLTYFQNEAQLEKSRLLSDRFSAERPKGSFSTLEIQRTEQGDSAMYLCASSLEAGAGTEAFFGQGTRLTVV.

The rearrangement joins TRBV20-1 to TRBJ2-3; D gene unclear. The germline V gene has CDR1 DFQATT and CDR2 SNEGSKA (reference sequence). V was clipped by 3 bases and J by 4 bases, with 17 bases between them. CDR3 length: 15 amino acids. The CDR3 loop is CSASQLTQVADTQYF. For the CDR3, the DNA is TGCAGTGCTAGTCAGCTTACCCAGGTCGCAGATACGCAGTATTTT.